Listed below are T cell receptor beta chains from one sample, sequenced in a study of T cell responses to AZD1222 COVID-19 vaccine. Some clones are missing from TCRdb's copy, which holds only in-frame ones; the method was immunoSEQ multiplex PCR. The sample has around 88,000 clones, 88% seen once. This specimen consisted of peripheral blood, obtained on day 0 of AZD1222 vaccination. These receptors originate from an adult in good health. CDR3s leave out the opening cysteine and the closing phenylalanine or tryptophan. Fields, in order: clone size, V gene, CDR3 protein. Clone size appears in some rows only: once, few, many, or a class for an expanded clone.

>.|TRBV5-6
ASSREPVHGYT
>.|TRBV3-1/TRBV3-2
ANRYKRTSGMYEQY
>once|TRBV27
ASSFPGQTDTQY
>.|TRBV7-9
ASRANTEAF
>.|TRBV29-1
SVGQAQY
>.|TRBV5-4
ASRGTGEDYT
>.|TRBV2
ASSDNRNQPQH
>.|TRBV19
ASSIRAGLYTGELF
>.|TRBV3-1/TRBV3-2
ASSQDRTGDTEAF
>.|TRBV19
ASSTESGGLRTAKNIQY
>.|TRBV28
ASSLYGGSGELF
>once|TRBV2
ASSATGWRNTIY
>.|TRBV28
ASSMTGGSYEQY
>.|TRBV18
ASSPPNTEAF
>once|TRBV28
ASSLGVGGGYSPLH
>.|TRBV3-1/TRBV3-2
ASSQKGGITPLH
>.|TRBV3-1/TRBV3-2
ASSQVRKGNYGYT
>.|TRBV10-2
ASRRDGGYEQY
>.|TRBV7-8
ASSLTLYATNEKLF
>.|TRBV3-1/TRBV3-2
ASSPGPPLATNEKLF
>.|TRBV15
ATSIGGQSGNSPLH
>.|TRBV28
ASSLWGTSGMNTGELF
>.|TRBV20-1
SASPSLYEQY
>.|TRBV7-2
ASSFASGSYEQY
>once|TRBV19
ASSPGLAGVRSYNEQF
>once|TRBV7-9
ASSLAGTQGAF
>.|TRBV30
AWKKGGADYGYT
>.|TRBV5-6
ASSWEGGNSYEQY
>once|TRBV7-2
ASSLEVHRPRGYT
>.|TRBV2
ASRDRTYEQY
>.|TRBV7-3
ASSSGTALGNEQF
>.|TRBV5-1
ASSPGQPLNEQY
>once|TRBV7-3
ASSLTEGASSYNEQF
>.|TRBV28
ASIKGGRTNNEQF
>.|TRBV7-3
ASSLTGGNEQF
>.|TRBV2
ASRVGPTSPYEQY
>.|TRBV19
ATLGPSTGNYGYT
>.|TRBV19
ASSMGDSYEQY
>.|TRBV18
ASSLGNNQPQH
>.|TRBV5-1
ASSLTGQVSLAGAGELF
>once|TRBV7-8
ASSLGPSGSFSTGELF
>.|TRBV5-1
ASSLEFGSGNTIY
>.|TRBV12-3/TRBV12-4
ASSLGDTQY
>.|TRBV5-1
ASSLLERETQY
>.|TRBV28
ASSLTGGPSAQY
>.|TRBV29-1
SVGLVTGELF
>.|TRBV3-1/TRBV3-2
ASSQEGQGGQY
>.|TRBV7-3
ASSRQLNTEAF
>.|TRBV10-3
AISESLTGGYGYT
>.|TRBV5-8
ASSLILSPLH
>.|TRBV28
ASSPRLAGGYEQY
>.|TRBV15
ATSRDRAAGDREEQF
>.|TRBV5-1
ASSSTGTSGRQY
>few|TRBV27
ASRTSGAMTDTQY
>.|TRBV19
ASSSGLAGSYNEQF